One and the same sample provided the 14 T cell receptor beta chains below, sequenced in a study of T cells after yellow fever vaccination. TCRdb fed the 5' RACE reads into MiXCR, producing one record per CDR3 protein. The repertoire holds about 170,000 distinct CDR3 sequences, approximately 6.2% seen once, with less than 3.5% in the top ten. The sample consisted of CD4+ T cells sorted from PBMCs, taken on the day of the first yellow fever vaccination. The receptors come from a young man who received the YFV17D yellow fever vaccine.

This clonotype showed up many times. V usage is TRBV12-3 or TRBV12-4 and J usage is TRBJ1-4; a weak D match, TRBD1 (5 bases). V was trimmed by 3 bases and J by 5 bases, leaving 10 bases between them. This CDR3 has 14 amino acids. This CDR3 is CASSLWGSNEKLFF. The CDR3 bases are TGTGCCAGCAGTTTGTGGGGGTCCAATGAAAAACTGTTTTTT.

This CDR3 is CASSTGTAQYF. Written as DNA, the CDR3 is TGTGCCAGCAGCACGGGGACCGCGCAGTATTTT. The chain couples TRBV7-3 to TRBJ2-3, with D perhaps being TRBD1 or TRBD2 (5 bases each). Trimming cost V 5 bases and J 10 bases, with 10 bases left between them. This CDR3 comprises 11 residues. Germline V CDR1 and CDR2: SGHTA, FQGTGA.

V is TRBV30 and J is TRBJ1-2, with 7 bases identical to TRBD1. CDR3 length: 14 amino acids. The germline gives CDR1 GTSNPN, CDR2 SVGIG (reference sequence). J gave up 6 bases and V 4 bases, and 11 bases lay outside the gene matches. This CDR3 is CAWNVRTGFDGYTF. CDR3 DNA sequence: TGTGCCTGGAACGTGAGGACAGGATTTGATGGCTACACCTTC.

This clonotype was seen ten or more times. The rearrangement links TRBV5-5 to TRBJ2-3; 8 positions agree with TRBD1. J gave up 3 bases and V 4 bases, and 10 bases lay outside the gene matches. CDR1 and CDR2 (germline): SGHKS, YYEKEE (reference sequence). The CDR3 is 16 amino acids. This CDR3 reads CASSGPGTGITDTQYF. The CDR3, as DNA: TGTGCCAGCAGCGGGCCCGGGACAGGCATTACAGATACGCAGTATTTT.

There are many counts of this clonotype. V is TRBV6-1 and J is TRBJ2-1; the D call may be TRBD1 or TRBD2 (6 bases each). V was clipped by 2 bases and J by 9 bases, with 11 bases between them. This CDR3 contains 13 residues. The germline V gene has CDR1 MNHNS and CDR2 SASEGT. CDR3 amino acids: CASSERGTGEQFF. The CDR3 DNA sequence: TGTGCCAGCAGTGAAAGGGGGACTGGTGAGCAGTTCTTC.

The sample holds a few counts of this clonotype. V usage is TRBV5-1 and J usage is TRBJ1-1; D call uncertain. Per germline, CDR1 SGHRS and CDR2 YFSETQ. V lost 0 bases and J lost 4, with 4 bases in between. The CDR3 extends over 12 amino acids. CDR3 bases: TGCGCCAGCAGCTTGGACCTCACTGAAGCTTTCTTT. The encoded protein is CASSLDLTEAFF.

This clonotype was found once. A much larger clone differs by one base, so this may be a read error. The V and J genes are TRBV30 and TRBJ2-2, with D perhaps matching TRBD1 (5 bases). The CDR3 is made up of 14 amino acids. Germline CDR1 and CDR2: GTSNPN and SVGIG (reference sequence). The CDR3 reads CAWRGRSNIGELFF. DNA of the CDR3: TGTGCCTGGAGGGGGCGGTCCAACATCGGGGAGCTGTTTTTT.

This clonotype occurred many times. A read error may be the cause here, since a much bigger clone is one base away. V usage is TRBV7-6 and J usage is TRBJ2-7, with D tentatively TRBD1 or TRBD2 (5 bases each). The CDR3 contains 13 residues. V gave up 5 bases and J gave up 0 bases, with 8 bases separating them. Germline CDR1 and CDR2: SGHVS and FNYEAQ. The CDR3 DNA sequence: TGTGCCAGCAGCCAGGGACCCTCCTACGAGCAGTACTTC. Its protein product is CASSQGPSYEQYF.

This clonotype was counted at least ten times. The CDR3 DNA reads TGTGCCAGCTCAGAAACTAGATACGAGCAGTACGTC. This gives the protein CASSETRYEQYV. This chain links TRBV18 with TRBJ2-7, with a possible D match to TRBD2 (5 bases). Per the germline V gene, CDR1 is KGHSH and CDR2 is LQKENI. This CDR3 region has 12 residues. The germline V and J ends were trimmed by 5 bases and 4 bases, with 9 bases remaining between them.

This clonotype was seen repeatedly, ten times or more. V is TRBV12-3 or TRBV12-4 and J is TRBJ1-5; TRBD1 matches 7 bases. Unmatched junction bases numbered 4, after V lost 3 bases and J lost 5 bases. The CDR3 is 14 amino acids. The CDR3 nucleotides are TGTGCCAGCAGTTTGGACAGGACTTATCAGCCCCAGCATTTT. This encodes CASSLDRTYQPQHF.

The chain couples TRBV11-2 to TRBJ2-1; no clear D gene. Deletions cut 7 bases from V and 0 bases from J, with 31 bases between. Germline assignment: CDR1 SGHAT and CDR2 FQNNGV. This CDR3 has 21 amino acids. The CDR3 is CASTPLVPLPAARSSYNEQFF. CDR3 DNA sequence: TGTGCCAGCACCCCCCTTGTCCCCCTACCCGCGGCTCGTAGCTCCTACAATGAGCAGTTCTTC.

This sequence joins TRBV5-1 and TRBJ2-6; D is uncertain. The germline V gene encodes CDR1 SGHRS and CDR2 YFSETQ. The CDR3 runs 17 residues. Trimming pared 0 bases from V and 4 bases from J, leaving 14 bases between. In DNA, the CDR3 is TGCGCCAGCAGCTTGGAGAGTGTGGGTTCCGGGGCCAACGTCCTGACTTTC. It yields the protein CASSLESVGSGANVLTF.

This clonotype was observed a handful of times. This chain connects TRBV7-2 to TRBJ1-2, with D unresolved. This CDR3 contains 14 residues. The V gene's germline CDR1 is SGHTA and CDR2 FQGNSA. V was cut by 5 bases and J by 4 bases, with 14 bases left in between. The CDR3 DNA reads TGTGCCAGCAGCGAGTACCCAGTTTTCTATGGCTACACCTTC. This sequence encodes CASSEYPVFYGYTF. The whole variable domain, remainder taken from reference TRBV7-2 and TRBJ1-2, is GAGVSQSPSNKVTEKGKDVELRCDPISGHTALYWYRQSLGQGLEFLIYFQGNSAPDKSGLPSDRFSAERTGGSVSTLTIQRTQQEDSAVYLCASSEYPVFYGYTFGSGTRLTVV.

This clonotype was counted many times. The chain carries TRBV6-5 and TRBJ2-3; D is undetermined. The CDR3 loop spans 13 amino acids. V was clipped by 2 bases and J by 6 bases, with 9 bases between them. In germline, CDR1 is MNHEY, CDR2 SVGAGI. The CDR3 protein is CASSYQTRDTQYF. The CDR3 nucleotides are TGTGCCAGCAGTTACCAGACCCGGGATACGCAGTATTTT.